This T cell receptor beta chain was recorded in a study of blood T cell repertoires in COVID-19. In the study overall: Samples came from the United States, Italy and Spain, spanning acute and convalescent COVID-19. From T cells, B-cell-depleted T cells, or PBMCs came the material, which was cDNA or gDNA.

The CDR3 contains 17 residues. CDR1 is MDHEN, CDR2 SYDVKM, per germline. V lost 5 bases, J lost 0 bases, and 19 bases lay in between. Seattle patient enrollment occurred during active infection, with longitudinal follow-up thereafter. Original analysis: Using reference gene primer amplification, nucleated cell counts were estimated. Data came from immunoSEQ multiplex PCR; TCRdb stores just in-frame clones and leaves some out. V, J and clone size reflect that table, while D and trimming were determined from the DNA. Of about 95,000 clones listed, around 81% are singletons. The clonotype originates from a man at least 80 years old with COVID-19, enrolled during active disease. V is TRBV28 and J is TRBJ1-1, with a possible D match to TRBD1 (5 bases). Sequences were obtained from peripheral blood. CDR3 loop: CASSGAGGGTLNTEAFF. DNA of the CDR3: TGTGCCAGCAGTGGCGCGGGGGGGGGAACGCTGAACACTGAAGCTTTCTTT.